This T cell receptor (beta chain) was observed in a study of response to subunit inactivated influenza vaccine. From germline, CDR1 is MNHNY and CDR2 SVGAGI (reference sequence). V trimming: 2 bases; J trimming: 10 bases; junction bases outside the gene matches: 5. This CDR3 contains 13 residues. This clonotype has a handful of counts. TCRdb used MiXCR to reprocess the RT-PCR reads, holding one entry per CDR3 protein. The table includes roughly 700,000 distinct CDR3 sequences, approximately 15% detected once. The sequencing here drew on PBMCs from blood, taken around 14 days before vaccination. V and J are TRBV6-6 and TRBJ2-1; the match to TRBD1 covers 7 bases. The receptor was isolated from a man aged 50 or older who received an inactivated influenza vaccine. The CDR3 DNA is TGTGCCAGCAGTTACCCCCAGGGGGTGGAGCAGTTCTTC. This codes for CASSYPQGVEQFF.